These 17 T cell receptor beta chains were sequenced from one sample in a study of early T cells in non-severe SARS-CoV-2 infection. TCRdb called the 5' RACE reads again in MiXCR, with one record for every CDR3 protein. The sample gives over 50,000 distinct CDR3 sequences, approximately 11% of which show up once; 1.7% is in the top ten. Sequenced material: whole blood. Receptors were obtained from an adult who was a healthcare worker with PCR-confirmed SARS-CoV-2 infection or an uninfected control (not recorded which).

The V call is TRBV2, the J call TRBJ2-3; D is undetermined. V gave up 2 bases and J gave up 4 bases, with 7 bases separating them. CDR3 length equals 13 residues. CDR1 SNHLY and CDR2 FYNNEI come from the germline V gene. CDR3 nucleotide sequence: TGTGCCAGCAGTGAATCCGGACCAGATACGCAGTATTTT. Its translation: CASSESGPDTQYF.

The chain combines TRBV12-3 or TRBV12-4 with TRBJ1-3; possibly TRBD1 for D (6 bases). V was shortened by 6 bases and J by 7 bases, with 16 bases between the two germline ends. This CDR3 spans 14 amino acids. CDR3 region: CASRMTGYRNTIYF. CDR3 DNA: TGTGCCAGCAGGATGACAGGTTATCGGAACACCATATATTTT.

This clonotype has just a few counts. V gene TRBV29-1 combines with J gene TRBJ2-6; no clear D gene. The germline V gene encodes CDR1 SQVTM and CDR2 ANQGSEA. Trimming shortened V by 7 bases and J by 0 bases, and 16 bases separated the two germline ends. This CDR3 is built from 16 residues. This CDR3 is CSARTVDHSGANVLTF. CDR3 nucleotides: TGCAGCGCCCGCACCGTGGACCACTCTGGGGCCAACGTCCTGACTTTC.

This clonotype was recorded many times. The CDR3: CASSLVAGSYNEQFF. The CDR3 DNA is TGTGCCAGCAGCTTAGTGGCAGGGTCTTACAATGAGCAGTTCTTC. The genes are TRBV7-8 and TRBJ2-1, with a tentative D call TRBD1 (5 bases). This CDR3 contains 15 residues. Trimming removed 1 base from V and 4 bases from J, with 11 bases in between. Germline V lookup: CDR1 SGHVS, CDR2 FQNEAQ.

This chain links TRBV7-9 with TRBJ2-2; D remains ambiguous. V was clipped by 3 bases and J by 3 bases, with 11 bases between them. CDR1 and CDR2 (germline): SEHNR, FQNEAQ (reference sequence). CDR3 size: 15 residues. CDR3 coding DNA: TGTGCCAGCAGCTTTTTAGCTCGCGACACCGGGGAGCTGTTTTTT. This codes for CASSFLARDTGELFF.

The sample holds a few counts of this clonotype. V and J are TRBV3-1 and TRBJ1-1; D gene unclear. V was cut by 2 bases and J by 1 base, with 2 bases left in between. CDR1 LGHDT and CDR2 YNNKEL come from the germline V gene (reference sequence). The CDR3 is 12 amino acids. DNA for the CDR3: TGTGCCAGCAGCCAAAGGAACACTGAAGCTTTCTTT. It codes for CASSQRNTEAFF. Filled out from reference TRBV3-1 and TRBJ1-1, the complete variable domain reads DTAVSQTPKYLVTQMGNDKSIKCEQNLGHDTMYWYKQDSKKFLKIMFSYNNKELIINETVPNRFSPKSPDKAHLNLHINSLELGDSAVYFCASSQRNTEAFFGQGTRLTVV.

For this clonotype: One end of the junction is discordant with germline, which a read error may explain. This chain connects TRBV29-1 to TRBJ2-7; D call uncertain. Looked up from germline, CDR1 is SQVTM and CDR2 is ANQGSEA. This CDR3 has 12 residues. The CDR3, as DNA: TGCAGCGCGAGAGACACCTCCTACGGGCAGTACTTC. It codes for CSARDTSYGQYF.

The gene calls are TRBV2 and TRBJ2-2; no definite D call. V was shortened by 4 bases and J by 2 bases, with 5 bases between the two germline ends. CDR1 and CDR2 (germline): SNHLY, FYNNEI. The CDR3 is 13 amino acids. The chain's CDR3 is CASSGINTGELFF. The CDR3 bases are TGTGCCAGCAGTGGCATTAACACCGGGGAGCTGTTTTTT.

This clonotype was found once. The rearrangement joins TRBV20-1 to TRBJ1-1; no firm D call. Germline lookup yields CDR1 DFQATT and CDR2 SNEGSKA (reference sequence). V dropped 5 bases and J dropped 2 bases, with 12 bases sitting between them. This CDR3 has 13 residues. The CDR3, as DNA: TGCAGTGCTCTTGCTGGGGTAAACACTGAAGCTTTCTTT. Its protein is CSALAGVNTEAFF.

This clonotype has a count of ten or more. Here the CDR3 reads CASRRLDREVMNGYTF. As DNA, the CDR3 is TGTGCCAGCAGACGACTGGACAGGGAAGTTATGAATGGCTACACCTTC. V usage is TRBV5-6 and J usage is TRBJ1-2; 8 bases line up with TRBD1. With 5 bases clipped from V and 6 bases from J, the junction kept 15 bases outside the gene matches. This CDR3 contains 16 residues. CDR1 is SGHDT and CDR2 is YYEEEE in the germline V gene.

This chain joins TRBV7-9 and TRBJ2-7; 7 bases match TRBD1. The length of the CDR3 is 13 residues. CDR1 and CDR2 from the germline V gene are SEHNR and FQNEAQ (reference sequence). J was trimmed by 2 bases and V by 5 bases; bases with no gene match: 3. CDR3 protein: CASSHGQAYEQYF. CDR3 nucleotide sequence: TGTGCCAGCAGCCATGGACAGGCCTACGAGCAGTACTTC. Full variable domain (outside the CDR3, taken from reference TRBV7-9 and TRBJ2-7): DTGVSQNPRHKITKRGQNVTFRCDPISEHNRLYWYRQTLGQGPEFLTYFQNEAQLEKSRLLSDRFSAERPKGSFSTLEIQRTEQGDSAMYLCASSHGQAYEQYFGPGTRLTVT.

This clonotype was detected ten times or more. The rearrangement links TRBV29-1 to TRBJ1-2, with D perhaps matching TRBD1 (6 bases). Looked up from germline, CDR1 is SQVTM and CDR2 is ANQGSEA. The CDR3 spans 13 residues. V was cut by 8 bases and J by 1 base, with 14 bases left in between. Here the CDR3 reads CSSRDTRNYGYTF. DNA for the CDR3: TGCAGCTCCCGGGACACGCGTAACTATGGCTACACCTTC.

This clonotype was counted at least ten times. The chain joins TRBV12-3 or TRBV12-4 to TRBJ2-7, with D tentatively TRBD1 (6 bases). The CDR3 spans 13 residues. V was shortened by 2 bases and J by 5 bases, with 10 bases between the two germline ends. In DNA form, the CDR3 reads TGTGCCAGCAGTTTATGGACAGTGGACGAGCAGTACTTC. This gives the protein CASSLWTVDEQYF.

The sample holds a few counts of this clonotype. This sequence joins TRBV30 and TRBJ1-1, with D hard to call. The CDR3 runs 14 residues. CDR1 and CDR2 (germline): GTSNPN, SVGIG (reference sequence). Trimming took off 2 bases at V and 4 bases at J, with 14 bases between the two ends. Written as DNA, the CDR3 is TGTGCCTGGAGTTCGGAGGGAAGGCCCACTGAAGCTTTCTTT. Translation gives CAWSSEGRPTEAFF. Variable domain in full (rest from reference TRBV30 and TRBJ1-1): SQTIHQWPATLVQPVGSPLSLECTVEGTSNPNLYWYRQAAGRGLQLLFYSVGIGQISSEVPQNLSASRPQDRQFILSSKKLLLSDSGFYLCAWSSEGRPTEAFFGQGTRLTVV.

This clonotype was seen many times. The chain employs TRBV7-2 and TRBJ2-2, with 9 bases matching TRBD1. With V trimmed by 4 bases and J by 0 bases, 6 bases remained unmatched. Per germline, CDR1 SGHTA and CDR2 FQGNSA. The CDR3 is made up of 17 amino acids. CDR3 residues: CASSSPGQGPNTGELFF. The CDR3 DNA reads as TGTGCCAGCAGCTCGCCTGGACAGGGGCCGAACACCGGGGAGCTGTTTTTT.

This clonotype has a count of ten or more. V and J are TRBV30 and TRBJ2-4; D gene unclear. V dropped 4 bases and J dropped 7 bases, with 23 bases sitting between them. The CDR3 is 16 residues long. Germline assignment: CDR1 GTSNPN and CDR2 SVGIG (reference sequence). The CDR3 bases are TGTGCCTGGACCCACCTCAGAGACCCCTTGAGGAACATTCAGTACTTC. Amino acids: CAWTHLRDPLRNIQYF.

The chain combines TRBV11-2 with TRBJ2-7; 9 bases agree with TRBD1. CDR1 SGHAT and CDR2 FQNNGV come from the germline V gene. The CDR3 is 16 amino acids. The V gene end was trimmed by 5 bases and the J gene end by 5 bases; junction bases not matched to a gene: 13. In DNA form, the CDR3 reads TGTGCCAGCAGCCCTCTCCGTGGACAGGGGATACACGAGCAGTACTTC. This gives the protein CASSPLRGQGIHEQYF.